The clone carrying this T cell receptor beta chain was seen at least ten times. Its antigen is as yet unknown. This entry is derived from a study of response to subunit inactivated influenza vaccine. One entry per CDR3 protein results from TCRdb running MiXCR on the RT-PCR reads. The data hold 430,000 or so distinct CDR3 sequences, with roughly 11% observed a single time. Study-level results: Few additional T cells are recruited per seasonal influenza vaccination, authors suggested.

V was trimmed by 0 bases and J by 6 bases, leaving 15 bases between them. This CDR3 region has 15 residues. Looked up from germline, CDR1 is MNHEY and CDR2 is SVGAGI. The chain combines TRBV6-5 with TRBJ2-7; D may be TRBD1 (6 bases). Material: PBMCs from blood, obtained roughly 6 weeks after vaccination. This TCR derives from a man between 50 and 59 years old who received an inactivated influenza vaccine. CDR3 residues: CASSYSNGPGAEQYF. The CDR3 nucleotides read TGTGCCAGCAGTTACTCGAATGGTCCAGGGGCCGAGCAGTACTTC.